The 27 T cell receptor beta chains presented below share a single source sample, sequenced in a study of blood T cell repertoires in COVID-19. Only in-frame clones appear in the TCRdb table, and some are missing; sequencing was by immunoSEQ multiplex PCR. The profile shows about 50,000 clones, 86% of them singletons. Sequencing was carried out using peripheral blood. Source of these receptors: a woman aged 60-70 years with acute or convalescent COVID-19.

CDR3 loop: CASSDGQGLTEAFF. In DNA, the CDR3 is TGTGCCAGCAGCGATGGACAGGGTCTCACTGAAGCTTTCTTT. The genes are TRBV7-6 and TRBJ1-1; 8 positions match TRBD1. Germline V CDR1 and CDR2: SGHVS, FNYEAQ. V trimming: 5 bases; J trimming: 4 bases; junction bases outside the gene matches: 6. The CDR3 runs 14 residues.

V is TRBV19 and J is TRBJ1-6; the D is unclear. Between the trimmed V and J ends, which lost 8 bases and 6 bases, there was a span of 11 bases. In germline, CDR1 is LNHDA, CDR2 SQIVND (reference sequence). CDR3 length: 13 residues. The CDR3 nucleotides are TGTGCCAGTTCTGAACAGATTAATTCACCCCTCCACTTT. Protein product: CASSEQINSPLHF. The whole variable domain, filled in from reference TRBV19 and TRBJ1-6, reads DGGITQSPKYLFRKEGQNVTLSCEQNLNHDAMYWYRQDPGQGLRLIYYSQIVNDFQKGDIAEGYSVSREKKESFPLTVTSAQKNPTAFYLCASSEQINSPLHFGNGTRLTVT.

V usage is TRBV5-1 and J usage is TRBJ2-1; D might be TRBD1 (6 bases). There are 19 residues in the CDR3. The germline CDR1 and CDR2 sequences are SGHRS and YFSETQ. V was trimmed by 3 bases and J by 9 bases, leaving 31 bases between them. CDR3 bases: TGCGCCAGCAGCTCGAGACCGACAGGCATTTTTTTCGTTGTGGGTGAGCAGTTCTTC. Its protein product is CASSSRPTGIFFVVGEQFF.

The rearrangement uses TRBV18 and TRBJ1-2, with D unresolved. The CDR3 loop spans 14 amino acids. Trimming shortened V by 0 bases and J by 1 base, and 6 bases separated the two germline ends. The germline V gene encodes CDR1 KGHSH and CDR2 LQKENI. The chain's CDR3 is CASSPPSVNYGYTF. CDR3 bases: TGTGCCAGCTCACCACCAAGCGTTAACTATGGCTACACCTTC.

The chain employs TRBV6-5 and TRBJ1-3; D possibly corresponds to TRBD1 (5 bases). Looked up from germline, CDR1 is MNHEY and CDR2 is SVGAGI. The V gene lost 2 bases and the J gene lost 4 bases, with 15 bases spanning the gap. The CDR3 totals 16 residues. Here the CDR3 reads CASSYPRTPQGNTIYF. The CDR3 coding sequence is TGTGCCAGCAGTTACCCAAGGACACCCCAGGGAAACACCATATATTTT.

The chain combines TRBV11-2 with TRBJ1-4, with TRBD1 as a possible D gene (5 bases). Trimming took 5 bases from V and 1 from J, leaving 11 bases between them. This CDR3 region has 15 residues. The V gene's germline CDR1 is SGHAT and CDR2 FQNNGV. The CDR3 nucleotides are TGTGCCAGCAGCCGGGGGGGGAGAACTAATGAAAAACTGTTTTTT. It is translated as CASSRGGRTNEKLFF.

The chain recombines TRBV4-1 with TRBJ2-7; TRBD2 agrees at 8 bases. CDR3 size: 17 residues. V trimming: 1 base; J trimming: 4 bases; junction bases outside the gene matches: 12. Germline V lookup: CDR1 MGHRA, CDR2 YSYEKL. Here the CDR3 reads CASSQGVAGYSPYEQYF. The CDR3 bases are TGCGCCAGCAGCCAAGGAGTAGCGGGATACTCTCCTTACGAGCAGTACTTC.

The chain carries TRBV19 and TRBJ1-1; D is perhaps TRBD1 (6 bases). Trimming stripped 6 bases from V and 5 bases from J, with 16 bases between. Germline V gives CDR1 LNHDA, CDR2 SQIVND (reference sequence). The CDR3 has 14 amino acids. Here the CDR3 reads CASRLLGRGTEAFF. CDR3 in DNA: TGTGCCAGTAGGCTCCTTGGCAGGGGTACTGAAGCTTTCTTT.

This clone was seen more than once but under ten times. This sample includes further DNA sequences coding for the same CDR3. The chain is built from TRBV7-2 and TRBJ1-1; no reliable D call. The germline gives CDR1 SGHTA, CDR2 FQGNSA. CDR3 length: 14 amino acids. V dropped 5 bases and J dropped 4 bases, with 14 bases sitting between them. The CDR3 DNA follows: TGTGCCAGCAGCCCCCGGCGCGGAGTCACTGAAGCTTTCTTT. Amino acids: CASSPRRGVTEAFF.

The chain has TRBV4-2 and TRBJ2-3; 8 bases are shared with TRBD2. Trimming removed 4 bases from V and 5 bases from J; junction bases left unmatched: 14. This CDR3 spans 17 amino acids. Germline CDR1 LGHNA, CDR2 YNFKEQ. CDR3 residues: CASSLAPGGAEGDTQYF. CDR3 nucleotides: TGTGCCAGCAGCCTAGCCCCGGGGGGGGCCGAGGGAGATACGCAGTATTTT.

This clone was observed a single time. The chain is built from TRBV13 and TRBJ2-5; D possibly corresponds to TRBD1 (5 bases). The CDR3 extends over 16 amino acids. The V end was cut by 8 bases, the J end by 1 base, with 20 bases between. CDR1 is PRHDT, CDR2 FYEKMQ, per germline (reference sequence). The chain's CDR3 is CASSLGNRKVQETQYF. CDR3 nucleotide sequence: TGTGCCAGCTCGTTAGGTAACAGGAAAGTCCAAGAGACCCAGTACTTC.

The chain recombines TRBV10-3 with TRBJ1-1, with TRBD1 matching 9 bases. V trimming: 8 bases; J trimming: 3 bases; junction bases outside the gene matches: 1. CDR1 and CDR2 (germline): ENHRY, SYGVKD. The CDR3 sequence is 12 residues long. In DNA form, the CDR3 reads TGTGCCATCGGACAGGGGTACACTGAAGCTTTCTTT. Translation gives CAIGQGYTEAFF.

The V and J genes are TRBV4-1 and TRBJ2-5; 9 bases line up with TRBD2. The germline gives CDR1 MGHRA, CDR2 YSYEKL. J lost 4 bases, V lost 5 bases, and 8 bases had no gene match. The CDR3 sequence is 15 residues long. CDR3 DNA sequence: TGCGCCAGCAGCGCCCGAGGTAGCGGGGGAGAGACCCAGTACTTC. It codes for CASSARGSGGETQYF.

V usage is TRBV15 and J usage is TRBJ2-7, with 8 bases aligning to TRBD1. Germline V gene lookup returns CDR1 LNHNV and CDR2 YYDKDF (reference sequence). The V and J ends lost 8 bases and 4 bases, in that order; junction bases with no gene match: 7. This CDR3 spans 13 amino acids. This CDR3 reads CATELDRGYEQYF. In DNA, the CDR3 is TGTGCCACCGAACTCGACAGGGGTTACGAGCAGTACTTC.

The chain combines TRBV24-1 with TRBJ2-2; possibly TRBD1 for D (5 bases). V was clipped by 6 bases and J by 6 bases, with 13 bases between them. The CDR3 extends over 14 amino acids. The germline V gene encodes CDR1 KGHDR and CDR2 SFDVKD. CDR3 DNA sequence: TGTGCCACCAGTTCCAGGGTGTCGGCCGGGGAGCTGTTTTTT. Translation: CATSSRVSAGELFF.

The chain links TRBV5-1 to TRBJ2-1, with 8 bases aligning to TRBD1. Trimming took 0 bases from V and 4 from J; bases not matched to a gene: 3. This CDR3 comprises 15 residues. The V gene's germline CDR1 is SGHRS and CDR2 YFSETQ. The CDR3 nucleotides are TGCGCCAGCAGCTTGGGGACAGGGATGTACAATGAGCAGTTCTTC. It encodes CASSLGTGMYNEQFF.

The V gene is TRBV20-1, the J gene TRBJ1-1; D is unclear. This CDR3 spans 11 amino acids. Germline V gene sequence: CDR1 DFQATT, CDR2 SNEGSKA (reference sequence). CDR3 sequence (DNA): TGCAGCGCCTCGGGGAACACTGAAGCTTTCTTT. Its protein is CSASGNTEAFF.

V gene TRBV5-4 combines with J gene TRBJ1-4, with D perhaps TRBD1 (6 bases). The CDR3 runs to 14 residues. V lost 5 bases, J lost 1 base, and 9 bases lay in between. CDR1 and CDR2 (germline): SGHNT, YYREEE (reference sequence). The CDR3 DNA is TGTGCCAGCAGAGAAGGGGGAACTAATGAAAAACTGTTTTTT. Protein: CASREGGTNEKLFF.

The chain couples TRBV19 to TRBJ1-3; TRBD1 matches 11 bases. Germline V gene sequence: CDR1 LNHDA, CDR2 SQIVND (reference sequence). CDR3 length: 17 residues. V was pared by 4 bases and J by 4 bases, with 9 bases of the junction left unmatched. Here the CDR3 reads CASSTDRDRGRGNTIYF. The CDR3, as DNA: TGTGCCAGTAGTACTGACCGGGACAGGGGGAGAGGAAACACCATATATTTT.

This chain links TRBV19 with TRBJ1-1; D gene ambiguous. Looked up from germline, CDR1 is LNHDA and CDR2 is SQIVND (reference sequence). Trimming removed 3 bases at V and 4 bases at J, with 12 bases between. This CDR3 contains 14 residues. The DNA for the CDR3 is TGTGCCAGTAGTATCCGTCCCCTCGGCACTGAAGCTTTCTTT. Protein sequence: CASSIRPLGTEAFF.

The V gene is TRBV7-2, the J gene TRBJ2-1; 8 nucleotides line up with TRBD2. CDR3 length: 17 amino acids. V lost 4 bases and J lost 0; bases outside the gene matches: 8. The germline gives CDR1 SGHTA, CDR2 FQGNSA. The CDR3 coding sequence is TGTGCCAGCAGCTCACCCAAGCGGGGGAGCTCCTACAATGAGCAGTTCTTC. Translated: CASSSPKRGSSYNEQFF. The full variable domain, in which reference TRBV7-2 and TRBJ2-1 provide the parts outside the CDR3, is GAGVSQSPSNKVTEKGKDVELRCDPISGHTALYWYRQSLGQGLEFLIYFQGNSAPDKSGLPSDRFSAERTGGSVSTLTIQRTQQEDSAVYLCASSSPKRGSSYNEQFFGPGTRLTVL.

This clone was counted only a few times. CDR3 loop: CASSLERGGLGTQYF. The CDR3 bases are TGTGCCAGCAGCTTAGAGCGGGGGGGCCTCGGGACCCAGTACTTC. The V gene is TRBV11-1, the J gene TRBJ2-5, with 10 bases matching TRBD2. Germline V CDR1 and CDR2: SGHAT, FQDESV (reference sequence). The CDR3 length is 15 residues. With V trimmed by 1 base and J by 7 bases, 6 bases remained unmatched.

V usage is TRBV27 and J usage is TRBJ1-5; possibly TRBD1 for D (6 bases). Germline V CDR1 and CDR2: MNHEY, SMNVEV (reference sequence). Deletions cut 8 bases from V and 4 bases from J, with 18 bases between. The CDR3 sequence is 15 residues long. In DNA, the CDR3 is TGTGCCAGCGGGGGGGGCAGCTTAAGAAATCAGCCCCAGCATTTT. Amino acid sequence: CASGGGSLRNQPQHF.

In this sample, this clone turned up a few times. The chain combines TRBV19 with TRBJ1-1; D is ambiguous. Germline values: CDR1 LNHDA, CDR2 SQIVND (reference sequence). This CDR3 is built from 13 residues. V lost 5 bases to trimming and J lost 0 bases, with 7 bases between them. The CDR3 nucleotides are TGTGCCAGTAGTCCTTACATGAACACTGAAGCTTTCTTT. Encoded protein: CASSPYMNTEAFF.

DNA for the CDR3: TGTGCCACCAGTGAACGGGGGACAGCTAACTATGGCTACACCTTC. The encoded protein is CATSERGTANYGYTF. V usage is TRBV24-1 and J usage is TRBJ1-2, with 7 nucleotides matching TRBD1. Per the germline V gene, CDR1 is KGHDR and CDR2 is SFDVKD. The CDR3 covers 15 residues. V was clipped by 4 bases and J by 0 bases; unmatched bases: 4.

The genes are TRBV7-7 and TRBJ1-1; perhaps TRBD1 as D (6 bases). Trimming took 1 base from V and 0 from J, leaving 12 bases between them. Germline CDR1 reads SSHAT; CDR2 reads FNYEAQ (reference sequence). The CDR3 consists of 16 residues. The CDR3 spells CASSLEQGLMNTEAFF. The CDR3, as DNA: TGTGCCAGCAGCTTAGAACAGGGCCTGATGAACACTGAAGCTTTCTTT.

V and J are TRBV12-3 or TRBV12-4 and TRBJ1-2; D may be TRBD1 (6 bases). The CDR3 runs 13 residues. Deletions cut 6 bases from V and 5 bases from J, with 13 bases between. CDR3 DNA: TGTGCCAGCAGGACAACAGGGAGTTATGGCTACACCTTC. The encoded protein is CASRTTGSYGYTF.